The T cell receptor beta chain described here comes from a study of cytomegalovirus exposure and HLA in healthy donors. General study results and limits: In vitro work confirmed that three CMV-associated chains recognize CMV antigens. Rarity marked most TCR sequences, yet some public TCRs occurred in many donors.

Sequencing was performed with immunoSEQ multiplex PCR; in TCRdb, only in-frame clones are kept and a portion is missing. The sample holds tens of thousands of clones, 95% to 98% seen once. Losses at the gene ends were 4 bases for V and 5 bases for J; bases not matched to a gene: 4. This CDR3 has 13 amino acids. From germline, CDR1 is SEHNR and CDR2 FQNEAQ (reference sequence). The 120-subject validation cohort, separate from the approximately 660-subject first cohort, included the donors. As for this clone: What it binds is unknown.

The receptor was isolated from a man between 18 and 29 years old in good health and CMV-seronegative. The sequenced sample was PBMCs. The chain uses TRBV7-9 and TRBJ2-7; 8 nucleotides agree with TRBD1. CDR3 sequence: CASSSRTGNEQYF. In DNA form, the CDR3 reads TGTGCCAGCAGCTCCCGGACAGGGAACGAGCAGTACTTC.